The sequence of this T cell receptor beta chain was determined in a study of cytomegalovirus exposure and HLA in healthy donors. Study-level results: A few chains tied to CMV proved CMV antigen-specific in vitro. TCR beta chains numbering some 150 were designated cytomegalovirus-associated. In the approximately 120 validation repertoires, a later analysis found that first-cohort TCR clusters tended to co-occur. Diagnosis of cytomegalovirus status made by the classifier reportedly showed high specificity and sensitivity.

The germline V gene encodes CDR1 SGHAT and CDR2 FQNNGV. Trimming shortened V by 6 bases and J by 10 bases, and 18 bases separated the two germline ends. The CDR3 extends over 13 amino acids. About this clone itself: The antigen remains undetermined.

Sequencing was performed with immunoSEQ multiplex PCR; in TCRdb, only in-frame clones are kept and a portion is missing. The repertoire holds over 110,000 clones, about nine tenths seen once, with about 2.8% in the top ten. The receptor was derived from a man aged 18 to 29 in good health and CMV-seronegative. V gene TRBV11-2 combines with J gene TRBJ1-1; the D gene is possibly TRBD1 (6 bases). Sequencing was carried out using PBMCs. CDR3 protein: CASSITGFTGAFF. Written as DNA, the CDR3 is TGTGCCAGCAGTATCACAGGGTTCACCGGAGCTTTCTTT.